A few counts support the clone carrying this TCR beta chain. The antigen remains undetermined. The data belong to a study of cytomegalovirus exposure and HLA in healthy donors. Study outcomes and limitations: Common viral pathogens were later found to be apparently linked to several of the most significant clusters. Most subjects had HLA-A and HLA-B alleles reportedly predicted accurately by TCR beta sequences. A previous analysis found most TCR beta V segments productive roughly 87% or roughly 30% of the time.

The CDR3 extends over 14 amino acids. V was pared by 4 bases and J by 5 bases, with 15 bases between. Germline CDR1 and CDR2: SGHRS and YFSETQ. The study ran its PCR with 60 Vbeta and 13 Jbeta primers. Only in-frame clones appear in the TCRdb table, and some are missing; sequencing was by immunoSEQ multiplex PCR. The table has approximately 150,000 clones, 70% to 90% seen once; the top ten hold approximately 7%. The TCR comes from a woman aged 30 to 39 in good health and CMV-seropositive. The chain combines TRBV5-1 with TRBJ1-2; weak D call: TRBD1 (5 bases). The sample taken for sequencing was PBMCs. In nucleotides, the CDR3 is TGCGCCAGCAGCACCGCAGGGAATTTATATGGCTACACCTTC. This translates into CASSTAGNLYGYTF.